Shown below are 10 T cell receptor beta chains from a single sample sequenced in a study of T cells in Graves' hyperthyroidism and ophthalmopathy. RNA transcripts served as the template for amplifying TCR beta CDR3 regions. Initially, a first-round RT-PCR of the TCR CDR3 employed the HTBI primer set. A single record per CDR3 protein comes from TCRdb applying MiXCR to the multiplex PCR reads. The repertoire includes fewer than 350,000 distinct CDR3 sequences, around a sixth of them detected once, and approximately 49% sits in the top ten. Sequencing used blood. All receptors derive from a woman aged 50 to 65 with Graves' hyperthyroidism.

The table lists this clonotype with a few counts. The chain employs TRBV6-5 and TRBJ1-2; D is unresolved. Trimming left V 0 bases short and J 5 bases short, with 7 bases between. This CDR3 is built from 13 residues. Germline values: CDR1 MNHEY, CDR2 SVGAGI. DNA of the CDR3: TGTGCCAGCAGTTACTCGAGGGCATATGGCTACACCTTC. Translated, it gives CASSYSRAYGYTF.

Many counts were recorded for this clonotype. This CDR3 is CASSLAAPYEQYF. DNA of the CDR3: TGTGCCAGCAGCTTGGCCGCGCCCTACGAGCAGTACTTC. The chain has TRBV5-5 and TRBJ2-7, with unresolved D. There are 13 residues in the CDR3. Germline lookup yields CDR1 SGHKS and CDR2 YYEKEE (reference sequence). Deletions cut 0 bases from V and 2 bases from J, with 6 bases between.

This clonotype has a handful of counts. This chain connects TRBV7-9 to TRBJ1-1, with unresolved D. The V end lost 5 bases, the J end lost 0 bases, and 7 bases lay between the germline ends. The length of the CDR3 is 13 residues. Germline CDR1 and CDR2: SEHNR and FQNEAQ (reference sequence). The CDR3 DNA reads TGTGCCAGCAGCCAAGAAATGAACACTGAAGCTTTCTTT. It specifies CASSQEMNTEAFF. The full variable domain, completed using reference TRBV7-9 and TRBJ1-1, is DTGVSQNPRHKITKRGQNVTFRCDPISEHNRLYWYRQTLGQGPEFLTYFQNEAQLEKSRLLSDRFSAERPKGSFSTLEIQRTEQGDSAMYLCASSQEMNTEAFFGQGTRLTVV.

DNA for the CDR3: TGTGCCAGCAGTCCGGGACACCAGGGAGGCTACACCTTC. It codes for CASSPGHQGGYTF. The chain uses TRBV28 and TRBJ1-2; D is possibly TRBD1 (6 bases). Trimming left V 5 bases short and J 8 bases short, with 15 bases between. This CDR3 region has 13 residues. Germline V CDR1 and CDR2: MDHEN, SYDVKM.

To note about this clonotype: A much larger clone sits a single nucleotide away, making a read error possible. This sequence joins TRBV10-3 and TRBJ1-4; D is perhaps TRBD1 (6 bases). This CDR3 has 15 residues. Germline CDR1 ENHRY, CDR2 SYGVKD. The CDR3 loop is CAISPTGGSNGKLFF. CDR3 sequence (DNA): TGTGCCATCAGTCCCACGGGGGGCTCTAATGGAAAACTGTTTTTT.

The rearrangement joins TRBV19 to TRBJ1-2; perhaps TRBD1 as D (5 bases). Germline assignment: CDR1 LNHDA and CDR2 SQIVND (reference sequence). V lost 10 bases and J 8 bases, leaving 20 bases between the germline ends. The CDR3 covers 13 residues. The CDR3 coding sequence is TGTGCCACCCGGTTGAGCCAGGGTAACGGCTACACCTTC. Translation: CATRLSQGNGYTF. The variable domain in full, with the rest retrieved from reference TRBV19 and TRBJ1-2, is DGGITQSPKYLFRKEGQNVTLSCEQNLNHDAMYWYRQDPGQGLRLIYYSQIVNDFQKGDIAEGYSVSREKKESFPLTVTSAQKNPTAFYLCATRLSQGNGYTFGSGTRLTVV.

This clonotype has just a few counts. This chain connects TRBV15 to TRBJ2-3; 9 bases are a match to TRBD2. Germline V gene lookup returns CDR1 LNHNV and CDR2 YYDKDF (reference sequence). This CDR3 contains 18 residues. V shed 0 bases and J 2 bases; nucleotides not matched to a gene: 9. DNA for the CDR3: TGTGCCACCAGCAGAGATACTCTGGCGGGAGGGCCCACAGATACGCAGTATTTT. This sequence encodes CATSRDTLAGGPTDTQYF. Looking up the rest from reference TRBV15 and TRBJ2-3 gives the full variable domain: DAMVIQNPRYQVTQFGKPVTLSCSQTLNHNVMYWYQQKSSQAPKLLFHYYDKDFNNEADTPDNFQSRRPNTSFCFLDIRSPGLGDTAMYLCATSRDTLAGGPTDTQYFGPGTRLTVL.

This clonotype was seen many times. J is TRBJ2-3 and V is TRBV3-1; D is perhaps TRBD2 (5 bases). The CDR3 runs to 15 residues. The germline CDR1 and CDR2 sequences are LGHDT and YNNKEL (reference sequence). The V end was cut by 6 bases, the J end by 5 bases, with 18 bases between. CDR3 loop: CASSYLSSAGDTQYF. CDR3 DNA: TGTGCCAGCAGTTACCTCAGTAGCGCTGGAGATACGCAGTATTTT.

There are many counts of this clonotype. The CDR3: CASSFSEVKQFF. The CDR3, as DNA: TGTGCCAGCAGCTTTAGCGAAGTAAAGCAGTTCTTC. The chain joins TRBV11-2 to TRBJ2-1, with a tentative D call TRBD2 (5 bases). V shed 3 bases and J shed 11 bases, with 11 bases lying between them. Germline V lookup: CDR1 SGHAT, CDR2 FQNNGV. The CDR3 is 12 amino acids.

The rearrangement links TRBV7-3 to TRBJ2-3; TRBD2 might be the D (7 bases). The CDR3 runs 17 residues. The V end was cut by 2 bases, the J end by 6 bases, with 21 bases between. Per germline, CDR1 SGHTA and CDR2 FQGTGA. The CDR3 spells CASSLGSFGGRGDTQYF. In DNA form, the CDR3 reads TGTGCCAGCAGCTTAGGGTCTTTTGGGGGGCGGGGGGATACGCAGTATTTT.